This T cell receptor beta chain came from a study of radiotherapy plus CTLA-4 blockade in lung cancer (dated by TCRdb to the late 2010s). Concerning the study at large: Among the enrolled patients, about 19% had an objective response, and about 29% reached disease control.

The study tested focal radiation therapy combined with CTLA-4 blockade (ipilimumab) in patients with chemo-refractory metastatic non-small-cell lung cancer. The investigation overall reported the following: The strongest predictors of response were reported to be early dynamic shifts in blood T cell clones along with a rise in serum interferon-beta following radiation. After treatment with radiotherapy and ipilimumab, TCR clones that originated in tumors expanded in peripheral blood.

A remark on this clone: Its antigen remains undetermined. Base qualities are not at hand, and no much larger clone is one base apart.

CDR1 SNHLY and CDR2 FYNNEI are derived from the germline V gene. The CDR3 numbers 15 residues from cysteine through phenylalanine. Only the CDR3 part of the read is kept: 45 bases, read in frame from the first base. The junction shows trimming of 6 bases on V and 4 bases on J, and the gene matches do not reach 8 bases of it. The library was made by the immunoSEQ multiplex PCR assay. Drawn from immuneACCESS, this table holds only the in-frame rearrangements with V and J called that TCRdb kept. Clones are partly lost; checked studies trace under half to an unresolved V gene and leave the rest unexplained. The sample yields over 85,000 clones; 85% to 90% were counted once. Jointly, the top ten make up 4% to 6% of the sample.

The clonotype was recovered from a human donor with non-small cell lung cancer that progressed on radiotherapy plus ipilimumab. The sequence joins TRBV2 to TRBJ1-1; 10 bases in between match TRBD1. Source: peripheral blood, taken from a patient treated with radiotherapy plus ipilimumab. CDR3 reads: CASRRGTGEGTEAFF. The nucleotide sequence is TGTGCCAGCAGGAGAGGGACAGGGGAGGGCACTGAAGCTTTCTTT.